This TCR beta chain was sequenced for a study of technical replicates of blood from several donors. This CDR3 comprises 16 residues. The germline V and J ends were trimmed by 0 bases and 0 bases, with 12 bases remaining between them. Per the germline V gene, CDR1 is GTSNPN and CDR2 is SVGIG (reference sequence). Profiled with immunoSEQ multiplex PCR; TCRdb holds only in-frame clones, not every one. The table records around 68,000 clones, about 97% of them present only once. The rearrangement joins TRBV30 to TRBJ1-3; a possible D gene is TRBD1 (6 bases). Material for sequencing was T cells isolated from PBMCs. The receptor was isolated from a human donor in good health. As DNA, the CDR3 is TGTGCCTGGAGTGTACTAAGGGGGAACTCTGGAAACACCATATATTTT. The encoded protein is CAWSVLRGNSGNTIYF.